This T cell receptor beta chain originates from a study of patients and donors after allogeneic stem cell transplantation. Trimming shortened V by 3 bases and J by 0 bases, and 15 bases separated the two germline ends. The CDR3 sequence is 17 residues long. Germline CDR1 and CDR2: KGHSH and LQKENI. TCRdb ran MiXCR on the RT-PCR reads and lists one entry per CDR3 protein. Of 900,000 to 1,000,000 distinct CDR3 sequences listed, approximately 18% are singletons. This clonotype was seen more than once but under ten times. Sample: blood, either unsorted or a sorted T cell fraction (not recorded which). The chain carries TRBV18 and TRBJ1-3; D remains ambiguous. The receptor comes from a human donor who was either an allogeneic HSCT recipient or a stem cell or donor lymphocyte infusion donor (not recorded which). It is not recorded whose cells these are; they may come from a transplant donor. CDR3 nucleotide sequence: TGTGCCAGCTCACCTTTAAAGGACGGAAGCTCTGGAAACACCATATATTTT. Protein product: CASSPLKDGSSGNTIYF. The whole variable domain, filled in from reference TRBV18 and TRBJ1-3, reads NAGVMQNPRHLVRRRGQEARLRCSPMKGHSHVYWYRQLPEEGLKFMVYLQKENIIDESGMPKERFSAEFPKEGPSILRIQQVVRGDSAAYFCASSPLKDGSSGNTIYFGEGSWLTVV.